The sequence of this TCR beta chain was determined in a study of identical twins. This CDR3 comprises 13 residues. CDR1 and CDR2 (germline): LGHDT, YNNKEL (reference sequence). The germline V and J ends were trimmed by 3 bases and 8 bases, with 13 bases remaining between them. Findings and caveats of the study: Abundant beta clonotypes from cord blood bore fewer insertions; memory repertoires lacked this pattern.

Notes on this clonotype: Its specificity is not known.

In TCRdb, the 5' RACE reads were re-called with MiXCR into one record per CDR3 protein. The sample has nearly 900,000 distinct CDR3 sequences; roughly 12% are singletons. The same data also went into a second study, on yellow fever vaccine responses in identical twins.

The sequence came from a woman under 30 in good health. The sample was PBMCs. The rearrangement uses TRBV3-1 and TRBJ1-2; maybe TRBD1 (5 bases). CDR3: CASSHFGALGYTF. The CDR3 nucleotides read TGTGCCAGCAGCCATTTTGGGGCCTTGGGCTACACCTTC.